This T cell receptor beta chain appears in the sequencing data of a study of tumor-infiltrating lymphocytes in primary liver carcinoma. Study results and caveats: Tumor region pairs overlapped more than did tumor-adjacent and tumor-blood pairs. Tumor top-250-clone fractions significantly exceeded those of blood (p = 0.039).

Co-extracting RNA and DNA was done with about 20-34 mg of unsorted bulk tissue as input. For this clonotype: Its antigen is still unknown. The junction shows a germline mismatch at one end, possibly a read error.

A primer matching the constant region was used to make TCR beta cDNA from approximately 0.45 ug of total RNA. Three-round nested multiplex PCR performed with slightly modified ARM-PCR produced the TCR beta libraries. The opening two PCR rounds, approximately 10 cycles each, paired TRBV1-TRBV30 forward primers with a C-beta reverse primer. TCRdb re-called the multiplex PCR reads through MiXCR, storing one row per CDR3 protein. In the table there are about 99,000 distinct CDR3 sequences, more than 60% of which are singletons. The CDR3 extends over 17 amino acids. CDR1 SGHAT and CDR2 FQNNGV come from the germline V gene.

The specimen was liver tumor tissue from sampling region 5. The sample's subset: tumor region T5, tumor centre. This TCR came from a woman aged 60-75 years with primary liver carcinoma and hepatitis B virus infection. The rearrangement uses TRBV11-2 and TRBJ1-2; D gene ambiguous. CDR3 nucleotide sequence: TGTGCCAGCAGCTTACATCCGATCATGGCGCTGCGATATGACTACACCTTC. It encodes CASSLHPIMALRYDYTF.